This T cell receptor (beta chain) originates from a study of cytomegalovirus exposure and HLA in healthy donors. Losses at the gene ends were 10 bases for V and 10 bases for J; bases not matched to a gene: 14. CDR1 and CDR2 from the germline V gene are MNHNS and SASEGT. CDR3 length equals 13 residues. Amplification used 60 Vbeta primers and 13 Jbeta primers. The protocol was immunoSEQ multiplex PCR, while the TCRdb copy is restricted to in-frame clones and leaves out a portion. Here the sample spans approximately 100,000 clones, 60% to 85% being singletons. This clone was seen just once. The clonotype originates from a woman aged 40 to 50 in good health and CMV-seronegative. The V call is TRBV6-1, the J call TRBJ1-1; 8 nucleotides match TRBD1. Source material: PBMCs. CDR3 protein: CATGTGNAVRAFF. The CDR3 DNA reads TGTGCCACCGGGACAGGTAACGCTGTGCGAGCTTTCTTT.